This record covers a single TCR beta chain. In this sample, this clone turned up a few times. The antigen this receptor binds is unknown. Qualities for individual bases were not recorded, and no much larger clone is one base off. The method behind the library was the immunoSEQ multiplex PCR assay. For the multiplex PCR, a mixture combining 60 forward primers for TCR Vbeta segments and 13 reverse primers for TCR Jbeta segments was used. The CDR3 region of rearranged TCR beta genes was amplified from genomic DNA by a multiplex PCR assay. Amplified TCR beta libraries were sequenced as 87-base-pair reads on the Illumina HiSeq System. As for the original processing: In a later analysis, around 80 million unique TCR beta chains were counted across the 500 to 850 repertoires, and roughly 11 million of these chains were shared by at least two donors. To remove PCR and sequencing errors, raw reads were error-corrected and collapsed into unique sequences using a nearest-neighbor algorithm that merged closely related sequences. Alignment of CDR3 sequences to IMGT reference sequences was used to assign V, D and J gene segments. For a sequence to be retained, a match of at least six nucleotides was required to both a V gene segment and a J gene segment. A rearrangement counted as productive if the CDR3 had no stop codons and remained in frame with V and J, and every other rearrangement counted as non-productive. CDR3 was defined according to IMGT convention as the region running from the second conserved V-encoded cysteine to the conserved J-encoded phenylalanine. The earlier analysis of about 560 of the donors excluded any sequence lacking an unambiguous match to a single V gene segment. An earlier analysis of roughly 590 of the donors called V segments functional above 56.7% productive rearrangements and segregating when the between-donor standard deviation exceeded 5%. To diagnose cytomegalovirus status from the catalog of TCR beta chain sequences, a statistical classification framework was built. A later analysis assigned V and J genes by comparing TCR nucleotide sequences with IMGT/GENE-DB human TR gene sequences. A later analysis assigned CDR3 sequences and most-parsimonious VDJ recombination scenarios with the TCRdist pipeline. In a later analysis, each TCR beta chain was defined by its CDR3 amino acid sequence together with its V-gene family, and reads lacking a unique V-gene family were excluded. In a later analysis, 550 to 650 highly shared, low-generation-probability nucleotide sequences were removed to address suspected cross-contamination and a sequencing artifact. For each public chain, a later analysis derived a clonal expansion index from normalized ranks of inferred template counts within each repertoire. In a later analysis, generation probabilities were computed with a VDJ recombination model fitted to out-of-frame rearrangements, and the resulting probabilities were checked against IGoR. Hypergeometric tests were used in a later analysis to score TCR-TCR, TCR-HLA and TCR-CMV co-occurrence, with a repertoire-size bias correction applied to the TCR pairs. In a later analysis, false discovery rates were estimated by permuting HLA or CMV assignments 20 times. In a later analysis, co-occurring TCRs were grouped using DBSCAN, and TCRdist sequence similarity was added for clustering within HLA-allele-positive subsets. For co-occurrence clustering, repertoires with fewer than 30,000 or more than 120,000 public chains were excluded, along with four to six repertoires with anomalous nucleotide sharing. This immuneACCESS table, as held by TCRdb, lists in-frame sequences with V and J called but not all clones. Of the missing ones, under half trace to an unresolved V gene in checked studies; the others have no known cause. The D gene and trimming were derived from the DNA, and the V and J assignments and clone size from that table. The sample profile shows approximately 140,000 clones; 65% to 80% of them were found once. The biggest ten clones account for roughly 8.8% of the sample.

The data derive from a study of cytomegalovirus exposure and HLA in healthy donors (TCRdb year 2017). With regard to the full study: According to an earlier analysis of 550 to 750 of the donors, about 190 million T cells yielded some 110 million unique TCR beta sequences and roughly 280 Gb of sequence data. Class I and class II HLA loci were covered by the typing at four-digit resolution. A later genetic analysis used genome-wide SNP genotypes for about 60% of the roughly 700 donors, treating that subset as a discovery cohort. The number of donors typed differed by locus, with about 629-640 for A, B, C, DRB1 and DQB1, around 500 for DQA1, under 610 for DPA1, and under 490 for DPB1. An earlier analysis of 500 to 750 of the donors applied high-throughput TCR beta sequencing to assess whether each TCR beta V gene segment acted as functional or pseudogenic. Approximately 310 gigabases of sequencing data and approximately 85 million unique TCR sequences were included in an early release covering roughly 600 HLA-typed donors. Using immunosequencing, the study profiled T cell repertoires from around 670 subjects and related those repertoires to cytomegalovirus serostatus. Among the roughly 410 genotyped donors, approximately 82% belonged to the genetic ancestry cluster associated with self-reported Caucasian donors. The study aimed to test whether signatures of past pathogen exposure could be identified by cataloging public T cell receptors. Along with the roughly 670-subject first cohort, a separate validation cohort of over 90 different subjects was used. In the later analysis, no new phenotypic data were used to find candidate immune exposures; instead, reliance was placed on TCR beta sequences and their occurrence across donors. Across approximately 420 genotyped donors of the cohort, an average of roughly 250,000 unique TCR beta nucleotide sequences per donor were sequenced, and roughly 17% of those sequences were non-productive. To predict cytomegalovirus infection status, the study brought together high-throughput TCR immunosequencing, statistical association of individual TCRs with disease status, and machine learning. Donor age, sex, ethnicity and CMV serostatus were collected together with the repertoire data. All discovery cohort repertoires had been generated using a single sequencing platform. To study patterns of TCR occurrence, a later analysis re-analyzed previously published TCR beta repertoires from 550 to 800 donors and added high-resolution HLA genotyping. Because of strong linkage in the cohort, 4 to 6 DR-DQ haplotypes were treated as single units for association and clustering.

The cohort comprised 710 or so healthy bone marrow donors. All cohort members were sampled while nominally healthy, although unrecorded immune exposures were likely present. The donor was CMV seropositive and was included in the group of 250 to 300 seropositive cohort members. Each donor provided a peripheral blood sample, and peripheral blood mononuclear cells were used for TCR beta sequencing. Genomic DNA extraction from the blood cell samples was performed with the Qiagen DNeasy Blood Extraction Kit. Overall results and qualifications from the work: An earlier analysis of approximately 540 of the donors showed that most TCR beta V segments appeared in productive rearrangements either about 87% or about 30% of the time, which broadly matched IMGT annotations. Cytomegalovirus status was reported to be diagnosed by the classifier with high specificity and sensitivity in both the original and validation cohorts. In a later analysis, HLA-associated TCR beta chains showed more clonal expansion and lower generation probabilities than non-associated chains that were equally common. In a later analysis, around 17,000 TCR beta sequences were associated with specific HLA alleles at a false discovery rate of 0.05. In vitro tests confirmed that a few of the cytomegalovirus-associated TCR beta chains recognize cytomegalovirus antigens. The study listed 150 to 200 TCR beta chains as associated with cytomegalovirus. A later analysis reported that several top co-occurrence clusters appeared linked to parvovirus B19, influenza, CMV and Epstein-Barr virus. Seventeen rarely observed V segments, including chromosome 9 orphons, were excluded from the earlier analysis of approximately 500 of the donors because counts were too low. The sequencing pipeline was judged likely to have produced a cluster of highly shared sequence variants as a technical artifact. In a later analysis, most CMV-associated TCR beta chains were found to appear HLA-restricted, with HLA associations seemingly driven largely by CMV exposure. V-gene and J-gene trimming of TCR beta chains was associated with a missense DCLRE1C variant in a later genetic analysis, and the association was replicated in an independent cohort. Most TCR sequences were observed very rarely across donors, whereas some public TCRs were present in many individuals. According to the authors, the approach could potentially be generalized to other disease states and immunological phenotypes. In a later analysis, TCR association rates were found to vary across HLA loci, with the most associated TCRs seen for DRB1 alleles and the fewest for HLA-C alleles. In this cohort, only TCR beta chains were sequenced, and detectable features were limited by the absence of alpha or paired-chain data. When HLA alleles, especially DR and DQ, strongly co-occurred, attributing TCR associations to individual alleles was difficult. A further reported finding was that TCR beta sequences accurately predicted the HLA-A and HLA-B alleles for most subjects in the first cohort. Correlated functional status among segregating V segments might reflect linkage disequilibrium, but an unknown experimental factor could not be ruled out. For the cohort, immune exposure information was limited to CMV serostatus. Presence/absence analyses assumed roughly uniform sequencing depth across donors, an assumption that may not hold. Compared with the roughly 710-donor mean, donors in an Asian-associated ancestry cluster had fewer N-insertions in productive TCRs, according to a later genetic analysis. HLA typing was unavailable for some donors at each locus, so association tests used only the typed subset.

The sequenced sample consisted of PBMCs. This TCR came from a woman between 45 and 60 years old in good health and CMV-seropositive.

The CDR3 protein is CASSISQVGYTF. The DNA sequence follows: TGTGCCAGCAGCATCTCGCAGGTTGGCTACACCTTC. The sequence links TRBV5-8 to TRBJ1-2; the D gene identity is not certain. Trimming removed 4 bases from V and 7 bases from J, leaving 11 bases between the germline ends. The CDR3 has 12 amino acids, counting the end cysteine and phenylalanine. The DNA shown is the 36-base CDR3, in frame from base 1. CDR1 and CDR2, per the germline V gene, are SGHTS and YDEGEE.